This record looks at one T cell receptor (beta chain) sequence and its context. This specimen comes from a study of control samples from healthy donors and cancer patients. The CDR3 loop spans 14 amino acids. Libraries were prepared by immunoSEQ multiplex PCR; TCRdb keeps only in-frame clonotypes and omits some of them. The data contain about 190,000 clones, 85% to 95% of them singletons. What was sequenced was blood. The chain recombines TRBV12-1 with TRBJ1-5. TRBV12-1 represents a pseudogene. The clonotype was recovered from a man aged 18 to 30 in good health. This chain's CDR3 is CASSFARDRQPQHF. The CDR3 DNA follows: TGTGCCAGCAGCTTTGCAAGGGATCGGCAGCCCCAGCATTTT.